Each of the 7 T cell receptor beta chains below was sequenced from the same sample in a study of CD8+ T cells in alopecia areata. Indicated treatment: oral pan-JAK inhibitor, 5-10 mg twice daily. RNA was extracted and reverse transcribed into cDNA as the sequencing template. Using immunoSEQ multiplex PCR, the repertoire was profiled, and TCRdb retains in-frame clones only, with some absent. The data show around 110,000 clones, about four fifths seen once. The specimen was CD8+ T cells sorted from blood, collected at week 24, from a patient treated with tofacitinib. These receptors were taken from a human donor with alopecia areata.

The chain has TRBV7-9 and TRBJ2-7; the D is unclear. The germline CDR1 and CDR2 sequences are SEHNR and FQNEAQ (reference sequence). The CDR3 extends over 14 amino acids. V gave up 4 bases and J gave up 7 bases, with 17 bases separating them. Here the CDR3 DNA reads TGTGCCAGCAGCTCCCCTTTTAGTCCGGTGGAGCAGTACTTC. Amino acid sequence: CASSSPFSPVEQYF.

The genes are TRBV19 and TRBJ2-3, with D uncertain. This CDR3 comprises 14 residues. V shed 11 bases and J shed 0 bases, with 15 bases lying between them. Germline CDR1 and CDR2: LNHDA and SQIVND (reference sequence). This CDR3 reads CARNWAASTDTQYF. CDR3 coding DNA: TGTGCCCGTAACTGGGCGGCTAGCACAGATACGCAGTATTTT.

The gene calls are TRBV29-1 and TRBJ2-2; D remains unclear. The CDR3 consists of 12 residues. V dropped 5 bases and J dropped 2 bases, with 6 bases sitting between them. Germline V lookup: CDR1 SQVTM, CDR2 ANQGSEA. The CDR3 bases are TGCAGCGTTCCACGTAACACCGGGGAGCTGTTTTTT. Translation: CSVPRNTGELFF.

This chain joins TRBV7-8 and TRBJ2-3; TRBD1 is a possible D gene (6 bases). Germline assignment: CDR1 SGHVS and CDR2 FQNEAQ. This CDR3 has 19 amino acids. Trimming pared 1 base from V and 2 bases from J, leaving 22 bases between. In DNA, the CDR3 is TGTGCCAGCAGCTTAGGGGACGGCAGGGGCTTCCTCACCACAGATACGCAGTATTTT. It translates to CASSLGDGRGFLTTDTQYF.

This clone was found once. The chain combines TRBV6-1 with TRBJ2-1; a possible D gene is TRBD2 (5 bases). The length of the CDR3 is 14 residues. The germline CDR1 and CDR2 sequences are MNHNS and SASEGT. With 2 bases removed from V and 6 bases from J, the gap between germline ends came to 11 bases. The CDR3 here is CASSETSGINEQFF. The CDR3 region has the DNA TGTGCCAGCAGTGAAACTAGTGGGATCAATGAGCAGTTCTTC.

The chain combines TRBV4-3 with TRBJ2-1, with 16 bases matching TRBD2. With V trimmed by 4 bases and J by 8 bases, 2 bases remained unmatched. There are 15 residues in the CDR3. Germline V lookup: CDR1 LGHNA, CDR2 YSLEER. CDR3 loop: CASSLGTSGGDEQFF. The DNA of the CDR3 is TGCGCCAGCAGCCTCGGGACTAGCGGGGGGGATGAGCAGTTCTTC.

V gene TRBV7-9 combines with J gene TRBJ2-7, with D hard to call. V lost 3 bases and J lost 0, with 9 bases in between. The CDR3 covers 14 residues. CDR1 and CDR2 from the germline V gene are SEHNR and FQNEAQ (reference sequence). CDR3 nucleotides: TGTGCCAGCAGCTTCGGCAGATCCTCCTACGAGCAGTACTTC. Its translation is CASSFGRSSYEQYF.